Listed below are T cell receptor beta chains from one sample, sequenced in a study of blood T cell repertoires in COVID-19. Clones were sequenced by immunoSEQ multiplex PCR, and TCRdb holds only the in-frame ones, with some missing. The sample contains 200,000 to 300,000 clones, approximately 90% of which appear only once. Input material: PBMCs or T cells enriched from blood (not recorded which). The receptor set was obtained from a man in his forties or fifties who had recovered from COVID-19. Both conserved end residues are part of each CDR3. D genes are given only for firm matches. Only part of the rows carry a size: once, few, many, or a class if the clone is expanded.

TRBJ2-3 - 17 TRBV6-6 - CASSRTRAHSSTDTQYF TGTGCCAGCAGTCGCACCCGAGCTCATTCTAGCACAGATACGCAGTATTTT
TRBJ2-1 - 15 TRBV19 TRBD2 CASQQGLAPNNEQFF TGTGCCAGTCAACAAGGACTAGCGCCTAACAATGAGCAGTTCTTC
TRBJ2-7 - 15 TRBV14 - CASSQVSQNAYEQYF TGTGCCAGCAGCCAAGTGTCCCAAAATGCCTACGAGCAGTACTTC
TRBJ2-1 - 13 TRBV4-1 - CASSQGPGDEQFF TGCGCCAGCAGCCAAGGGCCCGGGGATGAGCAGTTCTTC
TRBJ1-4 - 17 TRBV6-6 - CASSPLEGPATNEKLFF TGTGCCAGCAGTCCGCTGGAGGGGCCGGCAACTAATGAAAAACTGTTTTTT
TRBJ1-5 - 15 TRBV2 TRBD1 CASSVMGRGNQPQHF TGTGCCAGCAGTGTGATGGGCAGGGGGAATCAGCCCCAGCATTTT
TRBJ2-3 - 17 TRBV4-3 - CASSQDPGTPDADTQYF TGCGCCAGCAGCCAAGACCCCGGGACACCGGACGCAGATACGCAGTATTTT
TRBJ2-1 - 14 TRBV19 - CASSLHPGYTEQFF TGTGCCAGTAGTCTCCACCCAGGGTACACTGAGCAGTTCTTC
TRBJ2-1 - 13 TRBV28 - CASNTQGYNEQFF TGTGCCAGCAATACCCAGGGTTACAATGAGCAGTTCTTC
TRBJ1-1 - 15 TRBV4-3 - CASSQVSDKNTEAFF TGCGCCAGCAGCCAAGTCTCGGACAAGAACACTGAAGCTTTCTTT
TRBJ1-1 - 16 TRBV27 - CASNNQGQINYTEAFF TGTGCCAGCAACAACCAAGGACAGATAAATTACACTGAAGCTTTCTTT
TRBJ2-7 once 15 TRBV5-4 - CASSLDRASADEQYF TGTGCCAGCAGCTTGGATCGCGCTAGCGCAGATGAGCAGTACTTC